This T cell receptor (beta chain) was sequenced during a study of T cells in Graves' hyperthyroidism and ophthalmopathy. This clonotype was observed many times. Looked up from germline, CDR1 is SGHTA and CDR2 is FQGNSA. Deletions cut 1 base from V and 8 bases from J, with 12 bases between. This CDR3 has 14 amino acids. Amplified regions were TCR beta CDR3 sequences from RNA transcripts. Using the HTBI primer set, a first-round RT-PCR was run on the TCR CDR3. TCRdb recomputed calls from the multiplex PCR reads with MiXCR, one row per CDR3 protein. The sample lists about 200,000 distinct CDR3 sequences, 18% seen once, with roughly two fifths in the top ten.

The TCR was taken from a man aged 40-49 years with Graves' hyperthyroidism. Sequencing used blood. This rearrangement joins TRBV7-2 to TRBJ2-1; a weak D match, TRBD2 (6 bases). CDR3 residues: CASSLGLASDEQFF. CDR3 nucleotide sequence: TGTGCCAGCAGCTTAGGCCTAGCGAGCGATGAGCAGTTCTTC. Based on the CDR3 plus reference TRBV7-2 and TRBJ2-1, the full variable domain is GAGVSQSPSNKVTEKGKDVELRCDPISGHTALYWYRQSLGQGLEFLIYFQGNSAPDKSGLPSDRFSAERTGGSVSTLTIQRTQQEDSAVYLCASSLGLASDEQFFGPGTRLTVL.